Shown below are 19 T cell receptor beta chains from a single sample sequenced in a study of T-cell memory formation after mild COVID-19. TCRdb reanalysed the 5' RACE reads using MiXCR and keeps one entry per CDR3 protein. Of about 270,000 distinct CDR3 sequences listed, about a sixth were seen once; the top ten hold more than 20%. Source material: PBMCs or a T cell subset sorted from them (not recorded which). Receptor source: a man between 18 and 35 years old who had mild COVID-19 (a few samples of this study predate the infection). Cell type and time point are not known.

This clonotype came up many times. This chain uses TRBV5-1 with TRBJ2-1, with unresolved D. This CDR3 contains 11 residues. In germline, CDR1 is SGHRS, CDR2 YFSETQ. V was shortened by 4 bases and J by 7 bases, with 6 bases between the two germline ends. The CDR3, as DNA: TGCGCCAGCAGCCTAACGAATGAGCAGTTCTTC. The encoded protein is CASSLTNEQFF.

This clonotype has a count of ten or more. V gene TRBV5-1 combines with J gene TRBJ1-1, with D maybe TRBD1 (5 bases). Trimming left V 3 bases short and J 4 bases short, with 16 bases between. The CDR3 consists of 15 residues. CDR1 and CDR2 from the germline V gene are SGHRS and YFSETQ. The CDR3 DNA reads as TGCGCCAGCAGCTCCCCGGACACGGGAATCACTGAAGCTTTCTTT. It codes for CASSSPDTGITEAFF. Based on the CDR3 plus reference TRBV5-1 and TRBJ1-1, the full variable domain is KAGVTQTPRYLIKTRGQQVTLSCSPISGHRSVSWYQQTPGQGLQFLFEYFSETQRNKGNFPGRFSGRQFSNSRSEMNVSTLELGDSALYLCASSSPDTGITEAFFGQGTRLTVV.

There are many counts of this clonotype. The V and J genes are TRBV20-1 and TRBJ2-1; TRBD2 matches at 9 bases. With V trimmed by 0 bases and J by 4 bases, 4 bases remained unmatched. CDR1 is DFQATT, CDR2 SNEGSKA, per germline (reference sequence). CDR3 length: 15 residues. The CDR3 DNA sequence: TGCAGTGCTAGAGATCGTAGCGGGGGTTACAATGAGCAGTTCTTC. Protein product: CSARDRSGGYNEQFF.

The chain is built from TRBV27 and TRBJ2-7, with 13 bases that match TRBD2. CDR3 size: 17 residues. V was clipped by 5 bases and J by 5 bases; unmatched bases: 12. Per the germline V gene, CDR1 is MNHEY and CDR2 is SMNVEV (reference sequence). The CDR3 loop reads CASSRLAGGLRDNEQYV. CDR3 sequence (DNA): TGTGCCAGCAGTAGACTAGCGGGGGGCCTAAGGGATAACGAGCAGTACGTC.

The gene calls are TRBV28 and TRBJ2-2; 8 bases align to TRBD1. Per germline, CDR1 MDHEN and CDR2 SYDVKM. J lost 1 base, V lost 6 bases, and 4 bases had no gene match. CDR3 size: 15 residues. Here the CDR3 DNA reads TGTGCCAGCAGCTTACAGGGGGGGAACACCGGGGAGCTGTTTTTT. Protein: CASSLQGGNTGELFF.

The J gene is TRBJ1-5, the V gene TRBV5-6, with 10 bases lining up with TRBD1. The CDR3 consists of 16 residues. CDR1 is SGHDT and CDR2 is YYEEEE in the germline V gene. V trimming: 7 bases; J trimming: 7 bases; junction bases outside the gene matches: 14. CDR3 in DNA: TGTGCCAGCCACGAGAGACGGGACAGGGGCCGCCAGCCCCAGCATTTT. This gives the protein CASHERRDRGRQPQHF.

This clonotype appeared a few times. The genes are TRBV2 and TRBJ2-5; D is undetermined. V lost 1 base and J lost 1, with 4 bases in between. The CDR3 covers 13 residues. Germline V gene lookup returns CDR1 SNHLY and CDR2 FYNNEI. The CDR3 DNA reads as TGTGCCAGCAGTGAAGGGCTCCAAGAGACCCAGTACTTC. Its protein product is CASSEGLQETQYF.

This clonotype turned up a few times. The genes are TRBV5-8 and TRBJ1-6; possibly TRBD1 for D (5 bases). Germline V gene sequence: CDR1 SGHTS, CDR2 YDEGEE. The CDR3 is 16 residues long. Trimming shortened V by 4 bases and J by 0 bases, and 11 bases separated the two germline ends. As DNA, the CDR3 is TGTGCCAGCAGCGGGGACGCGAGCTCCTATAATTCACCCCTCCACTTT. This encodes CASSGDASSYNSPLHF.

Many counts were recorded for this clonotype. The chain uses TRBV7-7 and TRBJ2-7; D is perhaps TRBD1 or TRBD2 (6 bases each). Trimming cost V 0 bases and J 3 bases, with 12 bases left between them. The length of the CDR3 is 15 residues. Germline V gene lookup returns CDR1 SSHAT and CDR2 FNYEAQ (reference sequence). This CDR3 reads CASSLAGGTYYEQYF. The CDR3 DNA reads TGTGCCAGCAGCTTAGCCGGGGGCACCTACTACGAGCAGTACTTC. Variable domain in full (rest from reference TRBV7-7 and TRBJ2-7): GAGVSQSPRYKVTKRGQDVTLRCDPISSHATLYWYQQALGQGPEFLTYFNYEAQPDKSGLPSDRFSAERPEGSISTLTIQRTEQRDSAMYRCASSLAGGTYYEQYFGPGTRLTVT.

The chain carries TRBV20-1 and TRBJ2-3; D gene unclear. Trimming stripped 4 bases from V and 3 bases from J, with 8 bases between. The CDR3 has 12 amino acids. The germline CDR1 and CDR2 sequences are DFQATT and SNEGSKA (reference sequence). CDR3 sequence (DNA): TGCAGTGCTACTCTAGAAACAGATACGCAGTATTTT. It translates to CSATLETDTQYF.

This clonotype has only a few counts. The gene calls are TRBV6-6 and TRBJ1-3; D not certain. Germline V CDR1 and CDR2: MNHNY, SVGAGI (reference sequence). This CDR3 is 14 amino acids long. Trimming took 7 bases from V and 0 from J, leaving 10 bases between them. CDR3 DNA: TGTGCCAGCACTGAACAGTTCTCTGGAAACACCATATATTTT. Its protein product is CASTEQFSGNTIYF.

The chain recombines TRBV7-3 with TRBJ2-2; tentative D call: TRBD1 (6 bases). This CDR3 contains 12 residues. Germline CDR1 and CDR2: SGHTA and FQGTGA. V shed 5 bases and J shed 5 bases, with 6 bases lying between them. For the CDR3, the DNA is TGTGCCAGCAGCGACAGGACCGGGGAGCTGTTTTTT. As protein: CASSDRTGELFF.

This clonotype occurred a few times. This chain connects TRBV21-1 to TRBJ2-3; the table calls TRBD2, which could not be checked here. TRBV21-1 is classified as a pseudogene. The CDR3 totals 16 residues. The CDR3 spells CASSPRLAGPTDTQYF. The CDR3 DNA sequence: TGTGCCAGCAGCCCTCGACTAGCGGGGCCAACAGATACGCAGTATTTT.

In its sample, this clonotype was seen many times. V and J are TRBV15 and TRBJ2-3; 8 nucleotides line up with TRBD1. From germline, CDR1 is LNHNV and CDR2 YYDKDF (reference sequence). This CDR3 comprises 15 residues. J was trimmed by 10 bases and V by 2 bases; bases with no gene match: 11. The CDR3 loop reads CATSRSQTGATAQYF. The CDR3, as DNA: TGTGCCACCAGCAGATCGCAGACAGGGGCGACTGCGCAGTATTTT.

This clonotype was observed a few times. The V gene is TRBV7-2, the J gene TRBJ2-5; 12 bases line up with TRBD2. Germline trimming cut 7 bases from V and 2 bases from J; bases unmatched to any gene: 5. CDR3 length equals 15 residues. Germline values: CDR1 SGHTA, CDR2 FQGNSA. The CDR3 reads CASNGLAGYQETQYF. In DNA, the CDR3 is TGTGCCAGCAATGGACTAGCGGGGTATCAAGAGACCCAGTACTTC. Combining the CDR3 with reference TRBV7-2 and TRBJ2-5 gives the whole variable domain GAGVSQSPSNKVTEKGKDVELRCDPISGHTALYWYRQSLGQGLEFLIYFQGNSAPDKSGLPSDRFSAERTGGSVSTLTIQRTQQEDSAVYLCASNGLAGYQETQYFGPGTRLLVL.

This clonotype was counted only a few times. The rearrangement uses TRBV7-9 and TRBJ2-2; D possibly uses TRBD1 or TRBD2 (5 bases each). The germline V and J ends were trimmed by 1 base and 11 bases, with 8 bases remaining between them. This CDR3 contains 12 residues. Germline values: CDR1 SEHNR, CDR2 FQNEAQ (reference sequence). The CDR3 region is CASSLVGAELFF. The CDR3 DNA reads TGTGCCAGCAGCTTAGTCGGGGCTGAGCTGTTTTTT.

Ten or more counts support this clonotype. V is TRBV28 and J is TRBJ2-5, with D perhaps matching TRBD1 or TRBD2 (6 bases each). Germline CDR1 reads MDHEN; CDR2 reads SYDVKM. This CDR3 is 17 amino acids long. Trimming removed 3 bases from V and 2 bases from J, with 19 bases in between. CDR3 DNA sequence: TGTGCCAGCAGTTTTAGAACAGGGAAGGGAGGTCAAGAGACCCAGTACTTC. Its translation: CASSFRTGKGGQETQYF.

This clonotype was seen repeatedly, ten times or more. This chain joins TRBV4-2 and TRBJ1-6; TRBD1 matches at 8 bases. The V segment lost 0 bases and the J segment 5 bases; nucleotides outside the gene matches: 6. Germline V gene sequence: CDR1 LGHNA, CDR2 YNFKEQ. The CDR3 spans 17 residues. CDR3 sequence: CASSQEWQGADNSPLHF. The CDR3 DNA is TGTGCCAGCAGCCAAGAATGGCAGGGGGCGGATAATTCACCCCTCCACTTT.

The V and J genes are TRBV20-1 and TRBJ2-7; tentatively, D is TRBD2 (5 bases). CDR1 and CDR2 from the germline V gene are DFQATT and SNEGSKA (reference sequence). CDR3 length equals 15 residues. Trimming left V 1 base short and J 4 bases short, with 17 bases between. The CDR3 coding sequence is TGCAGTGCTAGAGTAGTATCGAGGGTATTGTACGAGCAGTACTTC. Translated, it gives CSARVVSRVLYEQYF.